This TCR beta chain is drawn from a study of cytomegalovirus exposure and HLA in healthy donors. The V gene's germline CDR1 is MNHEY and CDR2 SMNVEV (reference sequence). CDR3 size: 15 residues. Of note for this clone: What it binds is unknown. At one of its ends the junction is not consistent with the germline gene, which may arise from a read error.

Study-wide findings and caveats: TCR beta chains numbering under 200 were designated cytomegalovirus-associated. One variant, a missense change in DCLRE1C, was linked in a later analysis to TCR beta V- and J-gene trimming. Common viral pathogens were later found to be apparently linked to several of the most significant clusters.

PCR employed 60 Vbeta and 13 Jbeta primers. The protocol was immunoSEQ multiplex PCR, while the TCRdb copy is restricted to in-frame clones and leaves out a portion. Seen here are roughly 120,000 clones, roughly four fifths observed once, and the top ten hold approximately 10%. The specimen sequenced was PBMCs. The chain has TRBV27 and TRBJ2-7, with 9 bases aligning to TRBD2. This receptor was taken from a male donor in good health and CMV-seropositive. The CDR3 DNA reads TGTGTCAGCAGTTTCTATAGCGGGGGTGGGGACGAGCAGTACTTC. Encoded protein: CVSSFYSGGGDEQYF.